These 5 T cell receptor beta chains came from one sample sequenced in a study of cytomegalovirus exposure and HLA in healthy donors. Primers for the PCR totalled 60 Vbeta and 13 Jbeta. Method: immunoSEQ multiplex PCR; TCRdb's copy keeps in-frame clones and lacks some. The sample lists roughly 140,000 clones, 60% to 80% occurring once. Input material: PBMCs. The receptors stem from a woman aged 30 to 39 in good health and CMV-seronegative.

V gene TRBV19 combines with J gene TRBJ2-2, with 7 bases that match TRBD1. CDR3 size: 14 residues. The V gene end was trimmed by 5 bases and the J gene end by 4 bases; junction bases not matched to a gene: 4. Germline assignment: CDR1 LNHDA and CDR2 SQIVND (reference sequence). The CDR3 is CASSLGQTTGELFF. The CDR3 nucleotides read TGTGCCAGTAGTCTGGGACAGACCACCGGGGAGCTGTTTTTT. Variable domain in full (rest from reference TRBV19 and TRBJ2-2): DGGITQSPKYLFRKEGQNVTLSCEQNLNHDAMYWYRQDPGQGLRLIYYSQIVNDFQKGDIAEGYSVSREKKESFPLTVTSAQKNPTAFYLCASSLGQTTGELFFGEGSRLTVL.

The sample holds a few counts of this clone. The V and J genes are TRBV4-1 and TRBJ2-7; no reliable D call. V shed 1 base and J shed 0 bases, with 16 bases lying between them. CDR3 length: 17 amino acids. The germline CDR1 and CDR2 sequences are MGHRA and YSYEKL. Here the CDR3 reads CASSQVSSQLSSYEQYF. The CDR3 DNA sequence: TGCGCCAGCAGCCAAGTGTCATCACAGTTGAGCTCCTACGAGCAGTACTTC.

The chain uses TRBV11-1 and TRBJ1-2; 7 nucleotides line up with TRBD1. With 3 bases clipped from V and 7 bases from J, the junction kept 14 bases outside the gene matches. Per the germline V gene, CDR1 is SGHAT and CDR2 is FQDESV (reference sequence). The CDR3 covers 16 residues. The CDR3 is CASSLGFRQGFSGYTF. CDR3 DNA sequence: TGTGCCAGCAGCTTGGGGTTTCGACAGGGTTTCTCTGGCTACACCTTC.

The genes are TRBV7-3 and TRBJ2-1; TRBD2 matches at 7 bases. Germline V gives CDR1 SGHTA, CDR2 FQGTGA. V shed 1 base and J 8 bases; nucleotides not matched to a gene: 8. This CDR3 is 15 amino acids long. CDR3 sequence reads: CASSLMGLQGDEQFF. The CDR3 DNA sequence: TGTGCCAGCAGCTTAATGGGACTACAAGGAGATGAGCAGTTCTTC.

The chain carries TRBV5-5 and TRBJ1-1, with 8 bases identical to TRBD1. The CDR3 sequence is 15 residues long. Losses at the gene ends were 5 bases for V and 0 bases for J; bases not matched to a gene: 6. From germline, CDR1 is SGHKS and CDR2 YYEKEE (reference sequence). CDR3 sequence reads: CASSRQGTLNTEAFF. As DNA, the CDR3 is TGTGCCAGCAGTAGACAGGGGACATTGAACACTGAAGCTTTCTTT. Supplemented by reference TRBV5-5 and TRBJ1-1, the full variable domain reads DAGVTQSPTHLIKTRGQQVTLRCSPISGHKSVSWYQQVLGQGPQFIFQYYEKEERGRGNFPDRFSARQFPNYSSELNVNALLLGDSALYLCASSRQGTLNTEAFFGQGTRLTVV.